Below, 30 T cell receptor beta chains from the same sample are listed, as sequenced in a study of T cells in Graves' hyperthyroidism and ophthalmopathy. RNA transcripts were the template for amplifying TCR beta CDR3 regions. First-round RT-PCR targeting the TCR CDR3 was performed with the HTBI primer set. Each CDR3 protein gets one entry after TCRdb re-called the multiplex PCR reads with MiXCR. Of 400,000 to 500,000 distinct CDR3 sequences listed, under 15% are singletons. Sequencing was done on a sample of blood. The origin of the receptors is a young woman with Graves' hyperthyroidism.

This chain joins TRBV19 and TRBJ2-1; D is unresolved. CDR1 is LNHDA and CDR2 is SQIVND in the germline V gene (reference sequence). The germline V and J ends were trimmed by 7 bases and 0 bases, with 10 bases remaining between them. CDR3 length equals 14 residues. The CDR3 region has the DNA TGTGCCAGTAAGTCCTGGAACTCCTACAATGAGCAGTTCTTC. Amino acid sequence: CASKSWNSYNEQFF.

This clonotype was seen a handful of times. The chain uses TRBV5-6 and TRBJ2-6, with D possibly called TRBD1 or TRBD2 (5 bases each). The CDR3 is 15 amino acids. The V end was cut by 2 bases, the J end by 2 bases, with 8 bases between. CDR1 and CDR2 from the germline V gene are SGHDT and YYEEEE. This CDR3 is CASSLVGAGANVLTF. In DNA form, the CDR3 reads TGTGCCAGCAGCTTAGTGGGGGCTGGGGCCAACGTCCTGACTTTC.

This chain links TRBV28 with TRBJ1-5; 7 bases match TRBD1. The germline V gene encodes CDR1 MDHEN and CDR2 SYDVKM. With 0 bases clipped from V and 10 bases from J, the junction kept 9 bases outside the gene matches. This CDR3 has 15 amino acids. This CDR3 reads CASSLWGGQREPQHF. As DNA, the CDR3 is TGTGCCAGCAGTTTATGGGGGGGACAGAGGGAACCCCAGCATTTT.

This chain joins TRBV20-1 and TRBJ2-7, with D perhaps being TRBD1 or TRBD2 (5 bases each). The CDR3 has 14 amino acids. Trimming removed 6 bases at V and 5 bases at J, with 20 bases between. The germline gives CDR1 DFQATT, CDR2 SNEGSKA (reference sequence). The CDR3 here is CSAPSSGTWDEQYF. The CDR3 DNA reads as TGCAGTGCCCCGTCCTCCGGGACCTGGGACGAGCAGTACTTC.

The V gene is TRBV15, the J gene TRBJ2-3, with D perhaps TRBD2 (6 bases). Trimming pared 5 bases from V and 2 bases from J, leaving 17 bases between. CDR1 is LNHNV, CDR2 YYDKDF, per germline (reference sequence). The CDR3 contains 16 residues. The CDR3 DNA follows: TGTGCCACCAGCCCCGACCCTAGCGCAGCCACAGATACGCAGTATTTT. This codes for CATSPDPSAATDTQYF.

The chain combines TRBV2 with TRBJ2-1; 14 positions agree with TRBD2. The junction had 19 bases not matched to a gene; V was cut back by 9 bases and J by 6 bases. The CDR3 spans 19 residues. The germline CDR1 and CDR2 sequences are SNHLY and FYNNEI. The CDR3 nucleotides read TGTGCCAGTAGAGAGATTGTTGGGACTAGCGGGAGTACATTCAATGAGCAGTTCTTC. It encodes CASREIVGTSGSTFNEQFF.

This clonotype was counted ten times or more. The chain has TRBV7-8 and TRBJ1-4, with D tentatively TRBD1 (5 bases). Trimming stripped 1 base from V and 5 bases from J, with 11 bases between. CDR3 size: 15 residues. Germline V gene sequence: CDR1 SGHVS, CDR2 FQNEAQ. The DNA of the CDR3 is TGTGCCAGCAGCTTAGAAGCCAGGGAAAATGAAAAACTGTTTTTT. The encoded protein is CASSLEARENEKLFF.

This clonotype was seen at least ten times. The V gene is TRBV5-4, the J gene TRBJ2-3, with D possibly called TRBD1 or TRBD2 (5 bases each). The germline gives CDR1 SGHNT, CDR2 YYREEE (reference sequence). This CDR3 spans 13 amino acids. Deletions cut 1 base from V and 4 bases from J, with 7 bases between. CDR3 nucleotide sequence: TGTGCCAGCAGCTTGTGGGGGTCAGATACGCAGTATTTT. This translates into CASSLWGSDTQYF.

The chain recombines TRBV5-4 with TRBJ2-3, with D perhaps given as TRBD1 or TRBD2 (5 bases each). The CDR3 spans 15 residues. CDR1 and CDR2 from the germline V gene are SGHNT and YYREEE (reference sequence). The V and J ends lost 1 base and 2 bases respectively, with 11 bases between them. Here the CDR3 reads CASSLIGAHTDTQYF. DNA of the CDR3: TGTGCCAGCAGCTTGATCGGGGCCCACACAGATACGCAGTATTTT.

The CDR3 nucleotides read TGTGCCAGCAGGAAGACAGGGTCCAGCACTGAAGCTTTCTTT. Translation: CASRKTGSSTEAFF. This rearrangement joins TRBV12-3 or TRBV12-4 to TRBJ1-1; the match to TRBD1 covers 7 bases. CDR3 length: 14 residues. J was trimmed by 4 bases and V by 6 bases; bases with no gene match: 8.

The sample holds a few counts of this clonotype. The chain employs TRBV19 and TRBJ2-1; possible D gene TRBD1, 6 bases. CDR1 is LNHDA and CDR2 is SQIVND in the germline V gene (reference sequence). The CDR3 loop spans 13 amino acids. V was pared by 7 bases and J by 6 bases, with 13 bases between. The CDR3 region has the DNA TGTGCCAGTACCAGCACAGGGATCAATGAGCAGTTCTTC. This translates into CASTSTGINEQFF.

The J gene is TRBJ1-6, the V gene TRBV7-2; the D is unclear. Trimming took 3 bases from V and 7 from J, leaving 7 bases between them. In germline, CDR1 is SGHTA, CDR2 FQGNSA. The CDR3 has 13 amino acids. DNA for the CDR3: TGTGCCAGCAGCTTCGACCTAAATTCACCCCTCCACTTT. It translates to CASSFDLNSPLHF.

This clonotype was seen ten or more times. The DNA of the CDR3 is TGTGCCAGCAGCTTCGGCGGGAGTGTGAATGAGCAGTTCTTC. This translates into CASSFGGSVNEQFF. V and J are TRBV11-2 and TRBJ2-1, with 7 bases fitting TRBD2. From germline, CDR1 is SGHAT and CDR2 FQNNGV. Trimming took 3 bases from V and 7 from J; bases not matched to a gene: 6. The CDR3 is 14 residues long.

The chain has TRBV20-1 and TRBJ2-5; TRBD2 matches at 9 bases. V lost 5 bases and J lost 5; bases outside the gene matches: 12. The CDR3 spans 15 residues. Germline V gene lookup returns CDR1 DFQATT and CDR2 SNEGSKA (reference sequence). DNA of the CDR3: TGCAGTGCTCTACAACTAGGAGCGGGAGGCGAGACCCAGTACTTC. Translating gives CSALQLGAGGETQYF.

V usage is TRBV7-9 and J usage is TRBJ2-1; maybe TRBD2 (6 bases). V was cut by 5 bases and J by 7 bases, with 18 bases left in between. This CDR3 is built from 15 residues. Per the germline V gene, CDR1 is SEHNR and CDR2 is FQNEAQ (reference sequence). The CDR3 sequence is CASSPTGGIWNEQFF. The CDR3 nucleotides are TGTGCCAGCAGCCCCACTGGCGGGATATGGAATGAGCAGTTCTTC. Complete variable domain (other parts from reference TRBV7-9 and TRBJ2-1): DTGVSQNPRHKITKRGQNVTFRCDPISEHNRLYWYRQTLGQGPEFLTYFQNEAQLEKSRLLSDRFSAERPKGSFSTLEIQRTEQGDSAMYLCASSPTGGIWNEQFFGPGTRLTVL.

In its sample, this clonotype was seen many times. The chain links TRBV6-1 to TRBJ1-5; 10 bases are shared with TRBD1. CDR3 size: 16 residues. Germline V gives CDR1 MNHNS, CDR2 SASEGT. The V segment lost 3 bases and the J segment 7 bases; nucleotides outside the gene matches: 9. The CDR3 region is CASSDPGTGDGQPQHF. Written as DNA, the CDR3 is TGTGCCAGCAGTGACCCCGGGACAGGGGACGGCCAGCCCCAGCATTTT.

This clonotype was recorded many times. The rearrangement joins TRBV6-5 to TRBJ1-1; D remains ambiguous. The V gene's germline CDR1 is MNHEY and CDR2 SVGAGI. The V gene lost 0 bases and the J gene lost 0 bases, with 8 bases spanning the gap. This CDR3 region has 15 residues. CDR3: CASSYSGLLNTEAFF. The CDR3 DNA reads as TGTGCCAGCAGTTACTCTGGACTCCTGAACACTGAAGCTTTCTTT.

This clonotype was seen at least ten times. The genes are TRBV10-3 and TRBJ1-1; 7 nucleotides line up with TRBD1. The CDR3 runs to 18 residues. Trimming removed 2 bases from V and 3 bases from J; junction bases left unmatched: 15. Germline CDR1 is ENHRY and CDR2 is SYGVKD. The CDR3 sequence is CAISELRTGEMGDTEAFF. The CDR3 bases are TGTGCCATCAGTGAGCTGAGGACAGGAGAGATGGGGGACACTGAAGCTTTCTTT.

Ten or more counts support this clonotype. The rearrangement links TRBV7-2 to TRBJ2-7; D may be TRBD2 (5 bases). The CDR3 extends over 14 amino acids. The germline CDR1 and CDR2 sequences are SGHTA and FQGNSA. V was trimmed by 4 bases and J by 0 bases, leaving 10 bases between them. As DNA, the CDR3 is TGTGCCAGCAGCTCTAGCCGCAGCTCCTACGAGCAGTACTTC. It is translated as CASSSSRSSYEQYF.

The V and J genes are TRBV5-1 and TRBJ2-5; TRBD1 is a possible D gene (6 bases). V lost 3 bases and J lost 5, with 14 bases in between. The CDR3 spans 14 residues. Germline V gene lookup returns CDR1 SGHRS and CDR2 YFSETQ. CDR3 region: CASSYDRFEETQYF. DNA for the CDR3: TGCGCCAGCAGCTACGACAGGTTTGAGGAGACCCAGTACTTC.

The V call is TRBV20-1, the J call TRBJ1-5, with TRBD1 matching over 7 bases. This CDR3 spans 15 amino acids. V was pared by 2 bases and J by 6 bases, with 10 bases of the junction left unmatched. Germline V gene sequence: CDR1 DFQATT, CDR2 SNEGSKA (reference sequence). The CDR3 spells CSARSTTGLGQPQHF. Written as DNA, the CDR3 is TGCAGTGCTAGATCTACGACAGGGCTGGGTCAGCCCCAGCATTTT.

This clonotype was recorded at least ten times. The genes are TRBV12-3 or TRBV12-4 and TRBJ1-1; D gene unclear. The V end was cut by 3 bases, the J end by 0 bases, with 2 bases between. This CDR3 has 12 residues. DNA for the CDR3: TGTGCCAGCAGTTTTATGAACACTGAAGCTTTCTTT. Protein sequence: CASSFMNTEAFF.

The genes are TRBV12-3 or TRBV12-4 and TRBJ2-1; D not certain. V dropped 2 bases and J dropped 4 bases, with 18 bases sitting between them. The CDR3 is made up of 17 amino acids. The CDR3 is CASSLRVRVPPYNEQFF. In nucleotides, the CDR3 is TGTGCCAGCAGTTTAAGGGTTCGTGTACCCCCATACAATGAGCAGTTCTTC.

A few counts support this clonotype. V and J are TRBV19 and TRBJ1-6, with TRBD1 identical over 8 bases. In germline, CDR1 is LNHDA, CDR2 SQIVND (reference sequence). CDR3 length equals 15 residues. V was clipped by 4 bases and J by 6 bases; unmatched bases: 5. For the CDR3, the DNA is TGTGCCAGTAGTAATCCGGGACAGGTTAATTCACCCCTCCACTTT. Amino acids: CASSNPGQVNSPLHF.

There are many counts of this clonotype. Here the CDR3 reads CASSISGSRIYEQFF. The DNA for the CDR3 is TGTGCCAGCAGCATTAGCGGGAGTCGAATTTATGAGCAGTTCTTC. The rearrangement uses TRBV7-6 and TRBJ2-1; 9 nucleotides line up with TRBD2. The germline CDR1 and CDR2 sequences are SGHVS and FNYEAQ. The length of the CDR3 is 15 residues. The V gene end was trimmed by 5 bases and the J gene end by 8 bases; junction bases not matched to a gene: 10.

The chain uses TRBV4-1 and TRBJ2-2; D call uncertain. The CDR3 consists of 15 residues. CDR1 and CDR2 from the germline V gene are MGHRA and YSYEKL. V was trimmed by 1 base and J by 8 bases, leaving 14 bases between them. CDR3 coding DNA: TGCGCCAGCAGCCAAGGGACCCTTGCCGGGGGGGAGCTGTTTTTT. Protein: CASSQGTLAGGELFF.

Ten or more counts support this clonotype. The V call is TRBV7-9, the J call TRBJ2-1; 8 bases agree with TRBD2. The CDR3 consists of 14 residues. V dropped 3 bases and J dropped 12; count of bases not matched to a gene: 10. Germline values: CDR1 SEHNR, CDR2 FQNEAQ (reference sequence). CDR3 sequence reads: CASSFELAVDWQFF. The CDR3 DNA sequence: TGTGCCAGCAGCTTTGAACTAGCGGTAGACTGGCAGTTCTTC.

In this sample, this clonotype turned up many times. CDR3 coding DNA: TGTGCCAGCAGCTTAGGAAGGTATGAGCAGTACTTC. Its protein product is CASSLGRYEQYF. This rearrangement joins TRBV11-3 to TRBJ2-7, with D unclear. Trimming shortened V by 1 base and J by 7 bases, and 8 bases separated the two germline ends. CDR3 size: 12 residues. Germline-derived CDR1 and CDR2 are SGHNT and YENEEA. Supplemented by reference TRBV11-3 and TRBJ2-7, the full variable domain reads EAGVVQSPRYKIIEKKQPVAFWCNPISGHNTLYWYLQNLGQGPELLIRYENEEAVDDSQLPKDRFSAERLKGVDSTLKIQPAELGDSAVYLCASSLGRYEQYFGPGTRLTVT.

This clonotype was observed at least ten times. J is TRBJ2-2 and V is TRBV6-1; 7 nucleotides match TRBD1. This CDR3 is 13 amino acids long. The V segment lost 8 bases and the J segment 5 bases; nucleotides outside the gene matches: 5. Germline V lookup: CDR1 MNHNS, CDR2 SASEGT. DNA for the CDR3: TGTGCCAGCTTTAACAGGGGAACCGGGGAGCTGTTTTTT. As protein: CASFNRGTGELFF.

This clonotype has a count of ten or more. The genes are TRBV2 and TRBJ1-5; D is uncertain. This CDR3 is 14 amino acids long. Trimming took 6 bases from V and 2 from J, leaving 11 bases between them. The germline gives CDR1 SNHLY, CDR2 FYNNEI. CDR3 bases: TGTGCCAGCAGAGGAACCTTGGGCAATCAGCCCCAGCATTTT. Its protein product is CASRGTLGNQPQHF.